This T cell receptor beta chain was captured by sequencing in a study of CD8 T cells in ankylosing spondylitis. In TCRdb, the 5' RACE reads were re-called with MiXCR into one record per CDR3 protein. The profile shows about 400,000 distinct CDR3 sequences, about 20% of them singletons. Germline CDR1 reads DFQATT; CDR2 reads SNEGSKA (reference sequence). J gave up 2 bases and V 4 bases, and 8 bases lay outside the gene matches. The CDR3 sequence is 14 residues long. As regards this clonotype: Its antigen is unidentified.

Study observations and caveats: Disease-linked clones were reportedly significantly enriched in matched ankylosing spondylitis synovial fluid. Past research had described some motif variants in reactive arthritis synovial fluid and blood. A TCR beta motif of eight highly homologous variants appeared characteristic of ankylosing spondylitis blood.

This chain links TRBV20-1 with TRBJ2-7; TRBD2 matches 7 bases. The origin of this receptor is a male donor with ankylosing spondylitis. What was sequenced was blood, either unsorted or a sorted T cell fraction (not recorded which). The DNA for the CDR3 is TGCAGTGCTACCCCTAGCGGCTTACCCTACGAGCAGTACTTC. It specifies CSATPSGLPYEQYF.